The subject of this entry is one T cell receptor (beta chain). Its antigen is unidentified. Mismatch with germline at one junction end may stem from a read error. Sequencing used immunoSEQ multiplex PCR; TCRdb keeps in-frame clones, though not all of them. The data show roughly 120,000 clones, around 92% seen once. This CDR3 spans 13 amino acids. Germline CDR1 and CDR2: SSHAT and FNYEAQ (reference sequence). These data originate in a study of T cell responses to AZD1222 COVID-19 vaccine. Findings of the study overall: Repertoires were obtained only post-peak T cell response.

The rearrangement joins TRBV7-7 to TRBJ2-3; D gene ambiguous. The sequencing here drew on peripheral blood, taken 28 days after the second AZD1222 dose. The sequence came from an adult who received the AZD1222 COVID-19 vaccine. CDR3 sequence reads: CASSLGPFDTQYF. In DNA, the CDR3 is TGTGCTAGCAGCCTCGGACCGTTTGATACGCAGTATTTT.